Below, one T cell receptor (beta chain) is given with its context. In the original processing: Nucleated cell number was recorded as an estimate derived from reference gene primer amplification. Using immunoSEQ multiplex PCR, the repertoire was profiled, and TCRdb retains in-frame clones only, with some absent. The DNA was the basis for D and trimming; V, J and clone size are from that table. The sample has around 470,000 clones; about 88% are singletons. Seattle-derived patients entered the study during active infection and were followed longitudinally. Between the trimmed V and J ends, which lost 3 bases and 4 bases, there was a span of 7 bases. The CDR3 contains 13 residues. Germline V gives CDR1 SEHNR, CDR2 FQNEAQ (reference sequence). This entry is derived from a study of blood T cell repertoires in COVID-19. Study-level background: Acute and convalescent COVID-19 specimens originated in the United States, Italy and Spain. The cDNA or gDNA used as material had been derived from T cells, B-cell-depleted T cells, or PBMCs.

The rearrangement uses TRBV7-9 and TRBJ2-1, with D perhaps TRBD2 (5 bases). The source is a young man with COVID-19, enrolled during active disease. The specimen sequenced was peripheral blood. The CDR3: CASSFGNYNEQFF. The CDR3 region has the DNA TGTGCCAGCAGCTTCGGGAATTACAATGAGCAGTTCTTC. Variable domain in full (rest from reference TRBV7-9 and TRBJ2-1): DTGVSQNPRHKITKRGQNVTFRCDPISEHNRLYWYRQTLGQGPEFLTYFQNEAQLEKSRLLSDRFSAERPKGSFSTLEIQRTEQGDSAMYLCASSFGNYNEQFFGPGTRLTVL.